These T cell receptor beta chains were read from a single sample in a study of OX40 agonist ivuxolimab in advanced cancers. The method was immunoSEQ multiplex PCR; TCRdb's version includes in-frame clones alone and lacks a portion of them. The data contain around 150,000 clones, just over 90% of them seen just once; the ten biggest clones take up 0.85% to 1.4%. Material: CD4+ or CD8+ T cells sorted from blood, obtained in a trial of the OX40 agonist ivuxolimab. These TCRs come from an adult with an advanced solid tumor such as melanoma, head and neck, liver or kidney cancer. Each CDR3 is given with its conserved first and last residue. Each record gives: D gene, V gene, J gene, clone size, CDR3 DNA, CDR3 protein. The D gene is left open where the match is weak. Part of the rows lack a size; the others show once, few, many or a class for expanded clones.

d_gene: NA
v_gene: TRBV6-1
j_gene: TRBJ2-7
abundance: once
CDR3nt: TGTGCCAGCAGTGGCCTTTTACACGAGCAGTACTTC
CDR3aa: CASSGLLHEQYF

d_gene: NA
v_gene: TRBV13
j_gene: TRBJ2-3
abundance: once
CDR3nt: TGTGCCAGCAGCCCCGACTCCGCCACAGATACGCAGTATTTT
CDR3aa: CASSPDSATDTQYF

d_gene: NA
v_gene: TRBV7-9
j_gene: TRBJ1-2
abundance: NA
CDR3nt: TGTGCCAGCAGCCCCCCATTAGAACTCTATGGCTACACCTTC
CDR3aa: CASSPPLELYGYTF

d_gene: NA
v_gene: TRBV27
j_gene: TRBJ1-5
abundance: few
CDR3nt: TGTGCCAGCAGTTTCGGAAGTGGACCCAATCAGCCCCAGCATTTT
CDR3aa: CASSFGSGPNQPQHF

d_gene: TRBD1
v_gene: TRBV9
j_gene: TRBJ1-1
abundance: once
CDR3nt: TGTGCCAGCAGCTCGACCGACAGGGTGGGATCGACTGAAGCTTTCTTT
CDR3aa: CASSSTDRVGSTEAFF

d_gene: NA
v_gene: TRBV5-1
j_gene: TRBJ1-2
abundance: NA
CDR3nt: TGCGCCAGCAGCTTGAGTGACAGCAACTATGGCTACACCTTC
CDR3aa: CASSLSDSNYGYTF

d_gene: TRBD1
v_gene: TRBV10-3
j_gene: TRBJ1-5
abundance: NA
CDR3nt: TGTGCCATCAGCGACAGGGGAGGCAATCAGCCCCAGCATTTT
CDR3aa: CAISDRGGNQPQHF

d_gene: NA
v_gene: TRBV6-4
j_gene: TRBJ2-3
abundance: NA
CDR3nt: TGTGCCAGCAGTTGGACCGATACAGATACGCAGTATTTT
CDR3aa: CASSWTDTDTQYF

d_gene: TRBD1
v_gene: TRBV2
j_gene: TRBJ2-7
abundance: few
CDR3nt: TGTGCCAGCAGTAGTGGCAGGGGGTTGAACGAGCAGTACTTC
CDR3aa: CASSSGRGLNEQYF

d_gene: NA
v_gene: TRBV5-1
j_gene: TRBJ2-7
abundance: NA
CDR3nt: TGCGCCAGCAGCTTGGTAGCGGAGAGATCCTACGAGCAGTACTTC
CDR3aa: CASSLVAERSYEQYF

d_gene: NA
v_gene: TRBV18
j_gene: TRBJ2-1
abundance: NA
CDR3nt: TGTGCCAGCTCACCAAGGGTCTACAATGAGCAGTTCTTC
CDR3aa: CASSPRVYNEQFF

d_gene: NA
v_gene: TRBV28
j_gene: TRBJ1-4
abundance: NA
CDR3nt: TGTGCCAGCAGTTTAGCAGGGATTCGGGAAAAACTGTTTTTT
CDR3aa: CASSLAGIREKLFF